Below, one T cell receptor (beta chain) is given with its context. The specificity of this receptor is unknown. Per-base quality was not reported, and no clone a single base away is much larger than it. This specimen comes from a study of control samples from healthy donors and cancer patients (dated by TCRdb to 2020 to 2021). CDR1 and CDR2 are drawn from the germline V gene: SGHRS, YFSETQ. CDR3 length: 17 amino acids, cysteine to phenylalanine. Only the CDR3 part of the read is kept: 51 bases, read in frame from the first base. V is pared back by 1 base and J by 8 bases, with 22 bases lying between the germline termini. The method behind the library was the immunoSEQ multiplex PCR assay. Sourced from immuneACCESS, this table was stored by TCRdb with only in-frame sequences that have V and J called. A share of the clones is absent; for the studies checked, an unresolved V gene accounts for under half, and the remainder has no known explanation. The sample table lists about 28,000 clones, 91% of them with a count of one. Around 12% of the sample belongs to the ten largest clones.

What was sequenced was PBMCs. The receptor chain draws on TRBV5-1 and TRBJ2-1; TRBD1 is perhaps the D gene, given 5 matching bases. The TCR was taken from a man aged 50 to 60 with lung cancer. The CDR3 has the sequence CASSLYPQGRSKDEQFF. The DNA sequence reads TGCGCCAGCAGCTTGTATCCCCAGGGAAGGTCGAAGGATGAGCAGTTCTTC.